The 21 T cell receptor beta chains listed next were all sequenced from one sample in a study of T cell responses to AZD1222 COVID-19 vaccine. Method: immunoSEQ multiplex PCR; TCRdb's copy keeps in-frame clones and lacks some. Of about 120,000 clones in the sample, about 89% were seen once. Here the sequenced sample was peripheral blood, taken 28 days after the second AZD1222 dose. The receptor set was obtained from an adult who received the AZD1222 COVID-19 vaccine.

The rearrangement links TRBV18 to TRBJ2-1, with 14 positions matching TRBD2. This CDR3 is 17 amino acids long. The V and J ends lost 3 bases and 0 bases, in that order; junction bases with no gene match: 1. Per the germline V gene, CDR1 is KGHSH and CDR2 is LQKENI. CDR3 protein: CASSPGLAGVSYNEQFF. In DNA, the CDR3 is TGTGCCAGCTCACCGGGACTAGCGGGAGTCTCCTACAATGAGCAGTTCTTC.

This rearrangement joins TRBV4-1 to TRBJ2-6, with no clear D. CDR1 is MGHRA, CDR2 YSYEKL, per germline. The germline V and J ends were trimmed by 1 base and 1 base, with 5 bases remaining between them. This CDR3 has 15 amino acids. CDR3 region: CASSQVWSGANVLTF. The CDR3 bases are TGCGCCAGCAGCCAAGTGTGGTCTGGGGCCAACGTCCTGACTTTC.

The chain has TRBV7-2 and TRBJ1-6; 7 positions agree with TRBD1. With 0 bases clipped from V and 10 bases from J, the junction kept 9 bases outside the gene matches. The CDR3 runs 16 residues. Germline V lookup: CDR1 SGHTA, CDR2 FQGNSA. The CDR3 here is CASSLAGQRTGSPLHF. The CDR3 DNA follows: TGTGCCAGCAGCTTAGCGGGACAGCGAACGGGGTCACCCCTCCACTTT.

CDR3: CASSPRPGQGAEQYF. The CDR3 DNA sequence: TGTGCCAGCTCACCACGACCGGGACAGGGGGCTGAGCAGTACTTC. V is TRBV18 and J is TRBJ2-7; 12 bases agree with TRBD1. CDR1 KGHSH and CDR2 LQKENI come from the germline V gene. The CDR3 runs to 15 residues. The ends lost 1 base at V and 7 bases at J; junction bases unmatched: 5.

The CDR3 sequence: CASSLMRAHSGANVLTF. The CDR3 nucleotides read TGTGCCAGCAGTTTAATGAGGGCCCACTCTGGGGCCAACGTCCTGACTTTC. The chain couples TRBV27 to TRBJ2-6, with D possibly being TRBD2 (5 bases). The germline V gene has CDR1 MNHEY and CDR2 SMNVEV (reference sequence). Trimming removed 2 bases from V and 0 bases from J, with 11 bases in between. The CDR3 runs to 17 residues.

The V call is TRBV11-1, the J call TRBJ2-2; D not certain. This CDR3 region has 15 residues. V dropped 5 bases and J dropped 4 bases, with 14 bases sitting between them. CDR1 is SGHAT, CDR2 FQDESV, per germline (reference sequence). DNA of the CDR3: TGTGCCAGCAGCCCTAACGATGTTATCACCGGGGAGCTGTTTTTT. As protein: CASSPNDVITGELFF.

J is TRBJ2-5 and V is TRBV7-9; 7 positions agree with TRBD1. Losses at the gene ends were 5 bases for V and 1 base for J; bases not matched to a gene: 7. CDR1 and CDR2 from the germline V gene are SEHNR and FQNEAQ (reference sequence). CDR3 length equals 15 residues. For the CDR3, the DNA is TGTGCCAGCAGCCGGACAGGTGGTGCCCAAGAGACCCAGTACTTC. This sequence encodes CASSRTGGAQETQYF.

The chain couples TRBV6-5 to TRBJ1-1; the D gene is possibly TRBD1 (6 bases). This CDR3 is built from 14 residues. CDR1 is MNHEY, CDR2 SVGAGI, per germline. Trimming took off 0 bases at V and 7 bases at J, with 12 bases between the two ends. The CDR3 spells CASSYSPGDVEAFF. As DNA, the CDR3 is TGTGCCAGCAGTTACTCGCCAGGGGACGTTGAAGCTTTCTTT.

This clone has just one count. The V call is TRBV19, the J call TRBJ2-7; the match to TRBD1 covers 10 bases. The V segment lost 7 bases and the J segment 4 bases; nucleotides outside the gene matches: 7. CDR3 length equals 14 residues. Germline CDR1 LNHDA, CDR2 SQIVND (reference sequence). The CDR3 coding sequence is TGTGCCAGTACCGCTCGGGACAGGGGATACGAGCAGTACTTC. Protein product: CASTARDRGYEQYF.

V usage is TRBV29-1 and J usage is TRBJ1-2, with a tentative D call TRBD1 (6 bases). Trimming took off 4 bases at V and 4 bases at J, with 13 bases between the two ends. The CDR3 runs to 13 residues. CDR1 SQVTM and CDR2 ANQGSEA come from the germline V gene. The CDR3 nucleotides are TGCAGCGTTGTCGACAGGTTGGGCTATGGCTACACCTTC. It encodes CSVVDRLGYGYTF.

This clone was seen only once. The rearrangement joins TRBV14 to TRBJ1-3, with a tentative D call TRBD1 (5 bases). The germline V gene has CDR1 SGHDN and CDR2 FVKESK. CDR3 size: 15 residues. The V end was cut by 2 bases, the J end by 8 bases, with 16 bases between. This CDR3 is CASSQHGTPADTIYF. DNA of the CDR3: TGTGCCAGCAGCCAACACGGGACCCCGGCTGACACCATATATTTT. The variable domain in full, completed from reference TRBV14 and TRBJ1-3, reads EAGVTQFPSHSVIEKGQTVTLRCDPISGHDNLYWYRRVMGKEIKFLLHFVKESKQDESGMPNNRFLAERTGGTYSTLKVQPAELEDSGVYFCASSQHGTPADTIYFGEGSWLTVV.

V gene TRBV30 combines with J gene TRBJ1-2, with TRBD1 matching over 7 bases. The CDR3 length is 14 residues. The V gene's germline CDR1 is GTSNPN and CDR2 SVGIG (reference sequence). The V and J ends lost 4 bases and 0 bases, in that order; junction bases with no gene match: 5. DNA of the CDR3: TGTGCCTGGAAGGGGGCAGGAGCTAACTATGGCTACACCTTC. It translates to CAWKGAGANYGYTF.

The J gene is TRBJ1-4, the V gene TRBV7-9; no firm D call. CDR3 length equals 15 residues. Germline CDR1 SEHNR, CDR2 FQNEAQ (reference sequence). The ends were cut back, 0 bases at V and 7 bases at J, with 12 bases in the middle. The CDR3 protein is CASSLASAGGEKLFF. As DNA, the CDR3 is TGTGCCAGCAGCTTAGCATCGGCGGGAGGTGAAAAACTGTTTTTT.

In nucleotides, the CDR3 is TGCGCCAGCAGTGAGTCGTCCGCGGGAGCCCACCCTTACAATGAGCAGTTCTTC. It encodes CASSESSAGAHPYNEQFF. The chain combines TRBV10-1 with TRBJ2-1, with 7 positions matching TRBD2. This CDR3 is built from 18 residues. Germline-derived CDR1 and CDR2 are WNHNN and SYGVQD (reference sequence). V lost 0 bases to trimming and J lost 4 bases; unmatched junction nucleotides: 12.

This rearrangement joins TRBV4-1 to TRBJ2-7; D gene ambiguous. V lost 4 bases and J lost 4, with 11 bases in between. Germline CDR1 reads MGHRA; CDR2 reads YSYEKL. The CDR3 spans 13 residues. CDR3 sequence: CASSPLSGYEQYF. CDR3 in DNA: TGCGCCAGCAGCCCCCTATCCGGGTACGAGCAGTACTTC.

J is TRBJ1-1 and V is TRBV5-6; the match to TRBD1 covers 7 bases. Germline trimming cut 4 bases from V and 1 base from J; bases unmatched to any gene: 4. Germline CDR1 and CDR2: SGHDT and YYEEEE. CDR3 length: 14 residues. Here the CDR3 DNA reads TGTGCCAGCAGCCTGGGACAGCCGAACACTGAAGCTTTCTTT. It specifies CASSLGQPNTEAFF. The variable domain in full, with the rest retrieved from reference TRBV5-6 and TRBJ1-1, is DAGVTQSPTHLIKTRGQQVTLRCSPKSGHDTVSWYQQALGQGPQFIFQYYEEEERQRGNFPDRFSGHQFPNYSSELNVNALLLGDSALYLCASSLGQPNTEAFFGQGTRLTVV.

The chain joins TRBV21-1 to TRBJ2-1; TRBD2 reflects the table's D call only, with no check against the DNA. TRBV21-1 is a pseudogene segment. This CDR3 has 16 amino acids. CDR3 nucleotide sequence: TGTGCCAGCAGCATATTGACTAGCGGGTCCTACAATGAGCAGTTCTTC. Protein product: CASSILTSGSYNEQFF.

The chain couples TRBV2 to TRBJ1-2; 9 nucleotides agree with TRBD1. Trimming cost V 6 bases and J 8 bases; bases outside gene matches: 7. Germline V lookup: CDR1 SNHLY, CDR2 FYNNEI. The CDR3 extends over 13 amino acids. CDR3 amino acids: CASRGDRVLGYTF. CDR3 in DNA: TGTGCCAGCAGGGGGGACAGGGTACTCGGCTACACCTTC.

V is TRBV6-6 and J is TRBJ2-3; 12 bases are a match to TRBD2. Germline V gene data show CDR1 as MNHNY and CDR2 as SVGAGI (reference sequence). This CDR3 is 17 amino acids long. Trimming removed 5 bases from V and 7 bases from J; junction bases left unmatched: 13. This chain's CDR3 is CASSRSSGRAVENTQYF. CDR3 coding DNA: TGTGCCAGCAGTCGATCTAGCGGGAGGGCCGTAGAGAATACGCAGTATTTT.

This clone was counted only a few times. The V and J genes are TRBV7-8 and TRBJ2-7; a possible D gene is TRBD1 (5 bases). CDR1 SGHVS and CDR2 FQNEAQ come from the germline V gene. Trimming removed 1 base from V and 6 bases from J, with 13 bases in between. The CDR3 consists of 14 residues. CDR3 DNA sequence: TGTGCCAGCAGCTTAGTATCAGACAGCCTCGAGCAGTACTTC. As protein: CASSLVSDSLEQYF. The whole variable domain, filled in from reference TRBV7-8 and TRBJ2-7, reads GAGVSQSPRYKVAKRGQDVALRCDPISGHVSLFWYQQALGQGPEFLTYFQNEAQLDKSGLPSDRFFAERPEGSVSTLKIQRTQQEDSAVYLCASSLVSDSLEQYFGPGTRLTVT.

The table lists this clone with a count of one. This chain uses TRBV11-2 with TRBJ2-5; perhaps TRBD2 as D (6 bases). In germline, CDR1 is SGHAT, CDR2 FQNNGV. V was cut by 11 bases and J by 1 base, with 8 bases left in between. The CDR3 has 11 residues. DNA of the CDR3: TGTGCCGGGGGGATCCAAGAGACCCAGTACTTC. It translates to CAGGIQETQYF.